Below are 25 T cell receptor beta chains sequenced from a single sample in a study of T-cell reconstitution after alpha-beta-depleted transplantation in children. Unique molecular identifiers were incorporated into the prepared TCRbeta library. TCRdb used MiXCR to reprocess the PCR reads, holding one entry per CDR3 protein. The sample carries approximately 800,000 distinct CDR3 sequences, under 20% recorded once. The sequences come from PBMCs, mostly from graft donor cells, collected 360 days after TCRalphabeta/CD19-depleted stem cell transplant. All receptors come from a male patient younger than 18 who had a stem cell transplant for acute lymphoblastic leukemia, so the T cells may come from the graft donor.

This clonotype has only a few counts. This chain joins TRBV27 and TRBJ2-3; TRBD2 matches 11 bases. Germline trimming cut 0 bases from V and 2 bases from J; bases unmatched to any gene: 1. This CDR3 is built from 16 residues. Germline loops: CDR1 MNHEY, CDR2 SMNVEV (reference sequence). The CDR3 DNA reads TGTGCCAGCAGTTTATCGACTAGCGGGAACACAGATACGCAGTATTTT. Its protein product is CASSLSTSGNTDTQYF.

This clonotype was observed many times. The gene calls are TRBV2 and TRBJ2-3; 7 bases match TRBD2. The length of the CDR3 is 11 residues. V was clipped by 8 bases and J by 4 bases; unmatched bases: 0. Germline V gene lookup returns CDR1 SNHLY and CDR2 FYNNEI. The CDR3 reads CASGRADTQYF. CDR3 DNA sequence: TGTGCCAGCGGGAGGGCAGATACGCAGTATTTT.

The chain recombines TRBV6-2 or TRBV6-3 with TRBJ2-5; D is possibly TRBD1 (6 bases). CDR1 MNHEY and CDR2 SVGEGT come from the germline V gene. The CDR3 covers 14 residues. Trimming cost V 4 bases and J 4 bases, with 13 bases left between them. Here the CDR3 DNA reads TGTGCCAGCAGTTCCTCAGGGGTGTCAGAGACCCAGTACTTC. The encoded protein is CASSSSGVSETQYF.

This chain uses TRBV6-1 with TRBJ1-1; 7 bases align to TRBD1. Germline trimming cut 4 bases from V and 2 bases from J; bases unmatched to any gene: 7. This CDR3 is 15 amino acids long. Per germline, CDR1 MNHNS and CDR2 SASEGT. CDR3 region: CASSGFWDRNTEAFF. The CDR3 DNA sequence: TGTGCCAGCAGTGGGTTTTGGGACAGAAACACTGAAGCTTTCTTT.

This clonotype has a handful of counts. The chain couples TRBV7-9 to TRBJ2-1; 9 positions agree with TRBD2. The CDR3 runs 16 residues. Germline V lookup: CDR1 SEHNR, CDR2 FQNEAQ (reference sequence). After removal of 6 bases from V and 9 bases from J, the junction contained 15 bases not matched to a gene. In DNA form, the CDR3 reads TGTGCCAGCAGGACTCCCCAGGGACTAGCAACCCGTGAGCAGTTCTTC. Amino acid sequence: CASRTPQGLATREQFF.

This clonotype has a handful of counts. The V and J genes are TRBV25-1 and TRBJ2-1; 8 bases are a match to TRBD1. Germline V gene data show CDR1 as MGHDK and CDR2 as SYGVNS. With 3 bases clipped from V and 2 bases from J, the junction kept 6 bases outside the gene matches. The CDR3 is made up of 16 amino acids. The CDR3 here is CASSDQMGQAYNEQFF. The CDR3 DNA follows: TGTGCCAGCAGTGATCAGATGGGACAGGCCTACAATGAGCAGTTCTTC. Using reference TRBV25-1 and TRBJ2-1 for the parts outside the CDR3, the full variable domain is EADIYQTPRYLVIGTGKKITLECSQTMGHDKMYWYQQDPGMELHLIHYSYGVNSTEKGDLSSESTVSRIRTEHFPLTLESARPSHTSQYLCASSDQMGQAYNEQFFGPGTRLTVL.

The gene calls are TRBV5-1 and TRBJ1-4; TRBD1 aligns across 7 bases. This CDR3 has 15 residues. Germline V lookup: CDR1 SGHRS, CDR2 YFSETQ. V gave up 3 bases and J gave up 6 bases; unmatched junction bases: 8. In DNA, the CDR3 is TGCGCCAGCAGCTCGACAGGGAACCCAGATGAAAAACTGTTTTTT. It encodes CASSSTGNPDEKLFF.

This clonotype was seen many times. The rearrangement links TRBV29-1 to TRBJ2-7; 8 bases agree with TRBD1. CDR1 SQVTM and CDR2 ANQGSEA come from the germline V gene. The CDR3 covers 16 residues. V lost 3 bases and J lost 0; bases outside the gene matches: 10. The CDR3 DNA is TGCAGCGTTGACAAACCTGGACAGGGTAGCTCCTACGAGCAGTACTTC. This codes for CSVDKPGQGSSYEQYF.

This clonotype was seen many times. This chain links TRBV5-1 with TRBJ2-2; 13 positions agree with TRBD2. CDR1 and CDR2 (germline): SGHRS, YFSETQ. The trim removed 3 bases at V and 6 bases at J, leaving 2 bases unmatched. CDR3 length equals 15 residues. As DNA, the CDR3 is TGCGCCAGCAGCTGGACTAGCGGGAGAGCCGGGGAGCTGTTTTTT. Its protein product is CASSWTSGRAGELFF.

This rearrangement joins TRBV10-3 to TRBJ2-7, with TRBD1 matching over 8 bases. Trimming took 3 bases from V and 2 from J; bases not matched to a gene: 9. CDR1 is ENHRY, CDR2 SYGVKD, per germline. The CDR3 sequence is 16 residues long. The CDR3: CAISDSFGTGPYEQYF. The CDR3 DNA reads as TGTGCCATCAGTGATTCCTTCGGGACAGGCCCCTACGAGCAGTACTTC.

This clonotype was seen repeatedly, ten times or more. The V and J genes are TRBV29-1 and TRBJ2-5, with D possibly matching TRBD2 (6 bases). Per germline, CDR1 SQVTM and CDR2 ANQGSEA. The CDR3 has 13 residues. Trimming removed 7 bases from V and 5 bases from J, with 17 bases in between. This CDR3 is CSGLFGLRETQYF. CDR3 nucleotide sequence: TGCAGCGGGTTGTTCGGACTACGGGAGACCCAGTACTTC.

The sample holds a few counts of this clonotype. The chain has TRBV3-1 and TRBJ2-1, with 9 bases aligning to TRBD2. Losses at the gene ends were 2 bases for V and 10 bases for J; bases not matched to a gene: 9. CDR3 length: 15 residues. In germline, CDR1 is LGHDT, CDR2 YNNKEL (reference sequence). The CDR3 reads CASSQPGLAKKEQFF. The CDR3 DNA is TGTGCCAGCAGCCAACCGGGACTAGCAAAGAAGGAGCAGTTCTTC.

This clonotype was detected many times. This sequence joins TRBV7-2 and TRBJ2-1; D assignment may be TRBD1 or TRBD2 (7 bases each). Trimming took off 6 bases at V and 0 bases at J, with 12 bases between the two ends. Germline V CDR1 and CDR2: SGHTA, FQGNSA. CDR3 size: 15 residues. The CDR3 spells CASSQGGSSYNEQFF. The CDR3 DNA is TGTGCCAGCAGTCAGGGGGGGAGCTCCTACAATGAGCAGTTCTTC.

This clonotype has just a few counts. The chain is built from TRBV4-1 and TRBJ2-1; 11 nucleotides match TRBD2. Trimming took 4 bases from V and 6 from J; bases not matched to a gene: 5. The CDR3 is made up of 15 amino acids. Germline V gene lookup returns CDR1 MGHRA and CDR2 YSYEKL. The CDR3 DNA sequence: TGCGCCAGCAGCCTAACCGGGACTAGCGGCAATGAGCAGTTCTTC. Amino acid sequence: CASSLTGTSGNEQFF.

V usage is TRBV3-1 and J usage is TRBJ1-3; D remains ambiguous. CDR3 length equals 14 residues. Between the trimmed V and J ends, which lost 6 bases and 0 bases, there was a span of 9 bases. From germline, CDR1 is LGHDT and CDR2 YNNKEL (reference sequence). This chain's CDR3 is CASSGLASGNTIYF. The CDR3 DNA sequence: TGTGCCAGCAGTGGACTGGCCTCTGGAAACACCATATATTTT.

The chain is built from TRBV27 and TRBJ1-2; D gene ambiguous. Trimming removed 5 bases at V and 4 bases at J, with 14 bases between. Germline V gene sequence: CDR1 MNHEY, CDR2 SMNVEV (reference sequence). CDR3 length equals 14 residues. This chain's CDR3 is CASSETRLPYGYTF. The CDR3 DNA sequence: TGTGCCAGCAGTGAGACCAGATTACCCTATGGCTACACCTTC.

Details on this clonotype: A read error may explain this, as a much larger clone is one base away. This chain joins TRBV29-1 and TRBJ2-3; D may be TRBD1 or TRBD2 (5 bases each). Per the germline V gene, CDR1 is SQVTM and CDR2 is ANQGSEA. V gave up 7 bases and J gave up 5 bases, with 22 bases separating them. This CDR3 contains 15 residues. CDR3 sequence (DNA): TGCAGCGGAGAAAGGGGACGGTTGAAAGGAGATACGCAGTATTTT. Translating it yields CSGERGRLKGDTQYF.

This clonotype was found a few times. This chain joins TRBV5-1 and TRBJ1-3; TRBD1 agrees at 8 bases. Trimming took 4 bases from V and 0 from J; bases not matched to a gene: 6. Germline CDR1 is SGHRS and CDR2 is YFSETQ. The CDR3 spans 16 residues. This CDR3 is CASSRWGQDSGNTIYF. The CDR3, as DNA: TGCGCCAGCAGCAGATGGGGACAGGACTCTGGAAACACCATATATTTT.

This clonotype came up a few times. CDR3 in DNA: TGCGCCAGCAGCCAAGGCGCGGTCGGGAGCTCCTACGAGCAGTACTTC. As protein: CASSQGAVGSSYEQYF. The J gene is TRBJ2-7, the V gene TRBV4-1; D is possibly TRBD2 (6 bases). Germline V CDR1 and CDR2: MGHRA, YSYEKL. The V end was cut by 1 base, the J end by 0 bases, with 13 bases between. CDR3 length: 16 amino acids.

The chain couples TRBV6-5 to TRBJ2-7; no clear D gene. CDR3 length: 11 residues. The V end was cut by 6 bases, the J end by 7 bases, with 10 bases between. Germline V CDR1 and CDR2: MNHEY, SVGAGI. The CDR3 sequence is CASSAVGEQYF. CDR3 sequence (DNA): TGTGCCAGCAGCGCGGTTGGAGAGCAGTACTTC.

This clonotype was counted ten times or more. The chain has TRBV29-1 and TRBJ2-1; 10 bases match TRBD1. V lost 3 bases, J lost 6 bases, and 2 bases stayed unmatched. The CDR3 consists of 13 residues. The germline gives CDR1 SQVTM, CDR2 ANQGSEA. The CDR3 coding sequence is TGCAGCGTTGATGGACAGGGGGGCAATGAGCAGTTCTTC. It is translated as CSVDGQGGNEQFF.

This clonotype was counted only a few times. The rearrangement joins TRBV5-1 to TRBJ2-7, with 9 nucleotides matching TRBD1. V lost 0 bases and J lost 4; bases outside the gene matches: 8. This CDR3 is built from 16 residues. CDR1 SGHRS and CDR2 YFSETQ come from the germline V gene. The CDR3 region has the DNA TGCGCCAGCAGCTTGGGGCCGGGACAGGGTAAATACGAGCAGTACTTC. Protein: CASSLGPGQGKYEQYF.

In DNA form, the CDR3 reads TGTGCCAGCAGCTTACGACGATTAGATGGCTACACCTTC. Translated, it gives CASSLRRLDGYTF. The rearrangement joins TRBV7-3 to TRBJ1-2; D uncertain. Germline V lookup: CDR1 SGHTA, CDR2 FQGTGA. The V end was cut by 2 bases, the J end by 6 bases, with 10 bases between. The CDR3 runs to 13 residues. Together with reference TRBV7-3 and TRBJ1-2, the CDR3 gives the full variable domain: GAGVSQTPSNKVTEKGKYVELRCDPISGHTALYWYRQSLGQGPEFLIYFQGTGAADDSGLPNDRFFAVRPEGSVSTLKIQRTERGDSAVYLCASSLRRLDGYTFGSGTRLTVV.

This clonotype was detected only a few times. V and J are TRBV9 and TRBJ2-7; 7 bases map to TRBD2. Germline V lookup: CDR1 SGDLS, CDR2 YYNGEE. Trimming cost V 1 base and J 2 bases; bases outside gene matches: 3. The CDR3 consists of 14 residues. CDR3 in amino acids: CASSVLAEAYEQYF. The CDR3 DNA reads as TGTGCCAGCAGCGTACTAGCGGAGGCCTACGAGCAGTACTTC.

This clonotype occurred a few times. V is TRBV2 and J is TRBJ2-7, with 13 bases identical to TRBD2. Per the germline V gene, CDR1 is SNHLY and CDR2 is FYNNEI. V was clipped by 11 bases and J by 3 bases; unmatched bases: 4. This CDR3 is built from 13 residues. The CDR3: CAAGLAGVYEQYF. The CDR3 DNA sequence: TGTGCCGCAGGACTAGCGGGAGTCTACGAGCAGTACTTC.